These 9 T cell receptor beta chains came from one sample sequenced in a study of T cell responses to AZD1222 COVID-19 vaccine. Clones were sequenced by immunoSEQ multiplex PCR, and TCRdb holds only the in-frame ones, with some missing. The sample has around 95,000 clones, about 89% seen once; the top ten hold 4% to 5%. The source was peripheral blood, collected on day 0 of MenACWY control vaccination. These receptor sequences come from an adult in good health.

The chain carries TRBV5-8 and TRBJ2-3; 11 positions agree with TRBD2. Trimming cost V 4 bases and J 3 bases; bases outside gene matches: 13. Germline lookup yields CDR1 SGHTS and CDR2 YDEGEE. The CDR3 spans 18 residues. The DNA for the CDR3 is TGTGCCAGCAGCCTTGCCCTCCTAGCGGGAGGTCGAACAGATACGCAGTATTTT. Translating it yields CASSLALLAGGRTDTQYF.

This clone turned up a few times. The CDR3 here is CASSLSAQQTYEQYF. The CDR3 DNA follows: TGTGCCAGCAGCTTATCTGCCCAACAGACCTACGAGCAGTACTTC. The rearrangement links TRBV7-2 to TRBJ2-7; D unclear. Per germline, CDR1 SGHTA and CDR2 FQGNSA. The CDR3 consists of 15 residues. Trimming cost V 2 bases and J 2 bases, with 13 bases left between them.

V and J are TRBV9 and TRBJ1-4; D is unclear. The CDR3 is made up of 15 amino acids. Germline assignment: CDR1 SGDLS and CDR2 YYNGEE. V lost 3 bases, J lost 3 bases, and 12 bases lay in between. Here the CDR3 DNA reads TGTGCCAGCAGCGGATTGACGGGCTCTAATGAAAAACTGTTTTTT. Its protein product is CASSGLTGSNEKLFF.

The rearrangement joins TRBV19 to TRBJ2-7; 11 positions match TRBD1. Losses at the gene ends were 3 bases for V and 2 bases for J; bases not matched to a gene: 6. The CDR3 is 16 residues long. CDR1 and CDR2 (germline): LNHDA, SQIVND (reference sequence). CDR3 sequence (DNA): TGTGCCAGTAGTATGTGGGGACAGGGGGTCGCCTACGAGCAGTACTTC. Its translation is CASSMWGQGVAYEQYF.

This chain uses TRBV28 with TRBJ1-5; unclear D gene. This CDR3 has 18 amino acids. Germline values: CDR1 MDHEN, CDR2 SYDVKM. Trimming removed 10 bases at V and 0 bases at J, with 25 bases between. CDR3 in DNA: TGTGCCAACTCACGATCTTCAGGAGCATCTTATAGCAATCAGCCCCAGCATTTT. It encodes CANSRSSGASYSNQPQHF.

The chain carries TRBV3-1 (or the pseudogene TRBV3-2) and TRBJ2-1; D may match TRBD1 or TRBD2 (6 bases each). Germline V gives CDR1 LGHDT, CDR2 YNNKEL (reference sequence). Trimming cost V 1 base and J 0 bases, with 10 bases left between them. The length of the CDR3 is 16 residues. The DNA of the CDR3 is TGTGCCAGCAGCCAAGTAGGGGGGTACTCCTACAATGAGCAGTTCTTC. Amino acids: CASSQVGGYSYNEQFF.

V usage is TRBV19 and J usage is TRBJ2-5; perhaps TRBD1 as D (5 bases). V dropped 2 bases and J dropped 4 bases, with 14 bases sitting between them. CDR3 length equals 15 residues. Germline V CDR1 and CDR2: LNHDA, SQIVND (reference sequence). The CDR3 sequence is CASSITRVPRETQYF. Here the CDR3 DNA reads TGTGCCAGTAGTATAACCAGGGTCCCCCGAGAGACCCAGTACTTC.

This clone was recorded a few times. CDR3: CASSTSGEVDTQYF. CDR3 sequence (DNA): TGTGCCAGCAGCACTAGCGGGGAAGTAGATACGCAGTATTTT. The chain joins TRBV6-4 to TRBJ2-3; 10 nucleotides agree with TRBD2. The CDR3 consists of 14 residues. Trimming cost V 6 bases and J 5 bases; bases outside gene matches: 5. Germline CDR1 reads MRHNA; CDR2 reads SNTAGT.

The V gene is TRBV28, the J gene TRBJ1-4; D gene uncertain. The CDR3 covers 15 residues. Trimming pared 6 bases from V and 4 bases from J, leaving 15 bases between. Per germline, CDR1 MDHEN and CDR2 SYDVKM. The CDR3 DNA sequence: TGTGCCAGCAGCCCCACCCCACAGCTTAATGAAAAACTGTTTTTT. Residues: CASSPTPQLNEKLFF.